Listed below are T cell receptor beta chains from one sample, sequenced in a study of T cells in Graves' hyperthyroidism and ophthalmopathy. TCRdb reprocessed the multiplex PCR reads with MiXCR, giving one entry per CDR3 protein. The sample holds about 380,000 distinct CDR3 sequences, 18% seen once. Sequenced: blood. The receptors here all came from a man younger than 30 with Graves' ophthalmopathy. The CDR3 runs from the conserved cysteine through the conserved F or W. D genes are given only for firm matches. Clone size appears in some rows only: once, few, many, or a class for an expanded clone.

v_gene	d_gene	abundance	j_gene	CDR3aa	CDR3nt
TRBV5-1	NA	few	TRBJ2-2	CASSLVGEYGGELFF	TGCGCCAGCAGCTTGGTTGGGGAGTACGGCGGGGAGCTGTTTTTT
TRBV2	NA	NA	TRBJ2-1	CASSEGPYAYNEQFF	TGTGCCAGCAGTGAAGGGCCCTACGCCTACAATGAGCAGTTCTTC
TRBV7-6	NA	few	TRBJ2-7	CASSLATGAAYEQYF	TGTGCCAGCAGCTTAGCAACAGGTGCCGCCTACGAGCAGTACTTC
TRBV7-9	NA	few	TRBJ1-1	CASSLISGPSFYTEAFF	TGTGCCAGCAGCTTAATTTCAGGGCCATCGTTTTACACTGAAGCTTTCTTT
TRBV28	TRBD2	NA	TRBJ2-1	CASSQTGLAGGNEQFF	TGTGCCAGCAGTCAGACGGGACTAGCGGGAGGCAATGAGCAGTTCTTC
TRBV7-2	NA	many	TRBJ2-1	CASSLLPTEYNEQFF	TGTGCCAGCAGCTTACTACCGACGGAGTACAATGAGCAGTTCTTC
TRBV12-3/TRBV12-4	TRBD1	many	TRBJ1-1	CASSGTAVTEAFF	TGTGCCAGCAGCGGGACAGCTGTAACAGAAGCTTTCTTT
TRBV7-9	NA	many	TRBJ2-7	CASSLVRDPYEQYF	TGTGCCAGCAGCTTAGTAAGGGACCCCTACGAGCAGTACTTC
TRBV27	NA	many	TRBJ1-2	CASSLNLDLTFTNGYTF	TGTGCCAGCAGTTTAAATTTGGACCTCACTTTCACTAATGGCTACACCTTC
TRBV10-2	NA	few	TRBJ2-7	CASRLGPPDLIHEQYF	TGCGCCAGCAGACTGGGACCTCCCGACCTAATCCACGAGCAGTACTTC
TRBV7-9	NA	NA	TRBJ1-5	CASSLDGGTWQPQHF	TGTGCCAGCAGCTTAGATGGGGGAACGTGGCAGCCCCAGCATTTT
TRBV28	NA	NA	TRBJ2-3	CASTQGTTPALRYF	TGTGCCAGCACCCAAGGGACAACTCCCGCATTAAGGTATTTT
TRBV6-1	NA	few	TRBJ1-6	CASIKSSYNSPLHF	TGTGCCAGCATCAAGAGCTCCTATAATTCACCCCTCCACTTT
TRBV7-3	NA	many	TRBJ2-5	CASSLGGYQETQYF	TGTGCCAGCAGCTTAGGAGGGTACCAAGAGACCCAGTACTTC
TRBV12-3/TRBV12-4	NA	few	TRBJ2-2	CASRTDSWNGELFF	TGTGCCAGCAGGACGGACAGTTGGAACGGGGAGCTGTTTTTT
TRBV4-1	NA	NA	TRBJ1-2	CASGAALSGYTF	TGCGCCAGCGGGGCGGCACTTTCAGGCTACACCTTC
TRBV7-9	NA	many	TRBJ1-1	CASSLQGYTEAFF	TGTGCCAGCAGCTTACAAGGTTACACTGAAGCTTTCTTT
TRBV29-1	NA	few	TRBJ1-3	CSVEESTGNTIYF	TGCAGCGTTGAAGAGTCGACGGGAAACACCATATATTTT
TRBV11-1	TRBD2	few	TRBJ2-4	CASSFSGGAKNIQYF	TGTGCCAGCAGCTTCAGCGGGGGGGCCAAAAACATTCAGTACTTC
TRBV5-1	NA	NA	TRBJ1-2	CASSLDALPIYGYTF	TGCGCCAGCAGCTTGGATGCATTGCCAATCTATGGCTACACCTTC
TRBV10-3	TRBD1	many	TRBJ2-7	CAIKRTGESYEQYF	TGTGCCATCAAGAGGACAGGGGAATCCTACGAGCAGTACTTC
TRBV6-2/TRBV6-3	NA	few	TRBJ2-5	CASSYVGSQETQYF	TGTGCCAGCAGTTACGTAGGCAGCCAAGAGACCCAGTACTTC
TRBV5-1	NA	NA	TRBJ2-1	CASSLHRSVGDEQFF	TGCGCCAGCAGCTTGCATCGGTCTGTGGGGGATGAGCAGTTCTTC
TRBV7-9	NA	many	TRBJ2-1	CASRKGGGLYNEQFF	TGTGCCAGCAGGAAGGGGGGAGGCCTCTACAATGAGCAGTTCTTC
TRBV6-5	NA	few	TRBJ1-1	CASSYPDSRGAFF	TGTGCCAGCAGTTACCCCGACAGTAGAGGAGCTTTCTTT
TRBV20-1	NA	NA	TRBJ1-1	CSATRQDSNTEAFF	TGCAGTGCGACTCGACAGGACTCGAACACTGAAGCTTTCTTT
TRBV4-1	NA	few	TRBJ2-7	CASSQEGTSLDAYEQYF	TGCGCCAGCAGCCAAGAAGGGACATCCCTGGACGCCTACGAGCAGTACTTC
TRBV3-1	NA	many	TRBJ1-5	CASSQDLGVGNQPQHF	TGTGCCAGCAGCCAAGATCTGGGGGTTGGCAATCAGCCCCAGCATTTT
TRBV12-3/TRBV12-4	NA	many	TRBJ2-1	CASSFEGGPHEQFF	TGTGCCAGCAGTTTTGAGGGGGGGCCCCATGAGCAGTTCTTC
TRBV20-1	NA	NA	TRBJ1-1	CSARDMGRVLDTEAFF	TGCAGTGCTAGAGATATGGGGCGAGTCCTAGACACTGAAGCTTTCTTT
TRBV5-1	NA	NA	TRBJ2-5	CASSLRRGGETQYF	TGCGCCAGCAGCTTGAGGCGGGGCGGAGAGACCCAGTACTTC
TRBV27	TRBD1	few	TRBJ2-7	CASSLLDRAHEQYF	TGTGCCAGCAGTTTACTGGACAGGGCACACGAGCAGTACTTC
TRBV12-3/TRBV12-4	TRBD1	many	TRBJ2-7	CASRQGVYEQYF	TGTGCCAGCAGACAGGGGGTGTACGAGCAGTACTTC
TRBV29-1	TRBD1	NA	TRBJ1-2	CSDGRQGGNGYTF	TGCAGCGATGGTCGACAGGGGGGAAATGGCTACACCTTC
TRBV7-8	TRBD1	once	TRBJ1-2	CASSSNQGDYGYTF	TGTGCCAGCAGCTCAAATCAGGGGGACTATGGCTACACCTTC
TRBV27	TRBD1	many	TRBJ1-2	CASSLTGTGHGYTF	TGTGCCAGCAGTTTAACCGGGACAGGGCATGGCTACACCTTC
TRBV5-1	NA	many	TRBJ2-2	CASSSSGPMNTGELFF	TGCGCCAGCAGCTCATCGGGACCCATGAACACCGGGGAGCTGTTTTTT
TRBV12-3/TRBV12-4	TRBD1	many	TRBJ1-6	CASRWGRGLASPLHF	TGTGCCAGCAGGTGGGGAAGGGGGCTGGCTTCACCCCTCCACTTT
TRBV18	NA	many	TRBJ2-1	CASSPPGNEQFF	TGTGCCAGCTCACCTCCGGGAAATGAGCAGTTCTTC
TRBV3-1	NA	many	TRBJ1-6	CASSQDGGRSSPLHF	TGTGCCAGCAGCCAAGATGGGGGGCGAAGTTCACCCCTCCACTTT
TRBV20-1	NA	NA	TRBJ1-2	CSASAMRGNYGYTF	TGCAGTGCTAGCGCAATGAGGGGGAACTATGGCTACACCTTC
TRBV19	NA	few	TRBJ1-1	CASSIRQGMNTEAFF	TGTGCCAGTAGTATCCGGCAGGGCATGAACACTGAAGCTTTCTTT
TRBV6-1	TRBD2	medium-sized	TRBJ2-1	CASSDTLADGRDEQFF	TGTGCCAGCAGTGACACGCTAGCGGACGGGAGGGATGAGCAGTTCTTC
TRBV5-1	NA	NA	TRBJ2-5	CASSSNPQETQYF	TGTGCCAGCAGCTCGAACCCCCAAGAGACCCAGTACTTC
TRBV7-2	TRBD2	many	TRBJ2-3	CASSRSLAGYDTQYF	TGTGCCAGCAGCCGCTCACTAGCGGGGTATGATACGCAGTATTTT
TRBV11-2	NA	few	TRBJ2-7	CASSFAQSSYEQYF	TGTGCCAGCAGCTTTGCACAGAGCTCCTACGAGCAGTACTTC
TRBV24-1	TRBD1	many	TRBJ1-5	CATSDSQGIWGQPQHF	TGTGCCACCAGTGATTCACAGGGGATTTGGGGTCAGCCCCAGCATTTT
TRBV9	NA	many	TRBJ2-3	CASSAQLANTDTQYF	TGTGCCAGCAGCGCCCAGCTAGCGAACACAGATACGCAGTATTTT
TRBV27	NA	few	TRBJ2-7	CASSLRQDFYEQYF	TGTGCCAGCAGCCTCCGACAGGACTTTTACGAGCAGTACTTC
TRBV11-2	TRBD1	many	TRBJ1-1	CASSSYKTGDAEAFF	TGTGCCAGCAGCAGCTACAAGACAGGGGACGCTGAAGCTTTCTTT
TRBV19	NA	many	TRBJ1-1	CASSRTANTEAFF	TGTGCCAGCAGTCGGACAGCCAACACTGAAGCTTTCTTT
TRBV6-1	TRBD2	NA	TRBJ2-7	CASSPSGGHSYEQYF	TGTGCCAGCAGCCCCAGCGGGGGCCACTCCTACGAGCAGTACTTC
TRBV5-1	TRBD1	many	TRBJ2-1	CASSLGQGLSYNEQFF	TGCGCCAGCAGCTTGGGACAGGGGCTTTCTTACAATGAGCAGTTCTTC
TRBV10-1	TRBD2	NA	TRBJ2-7	CASSATSGGLEQYF	TGCGCCAGCAGTGCAACTAGCGGGGGGCTTGAGCAGTACTTC